A selection of T cell receptor beta chains follows, all from one sample in a study of T cell responses to AZD1222 COVID-19 vaccine. Some clones are missing from TCRdb's copy, which holds only in-frame ones; the method was immunoSEQ multiplex PCR. Of some 150,000 clones in the sample, around nine tenths are singletons; the top ten hold 1.6%. The sample here was peripheral blood, taken on day 0 of AZD1222 vaccination. These receptors came from an adult in good health. CDR3s include the opening cysteine and the closing phenylalanine or tryptophan. The D gene is left open where the match is weak. Clone size appears in some rows only: once, few, many, or a class for an expanded clone.

TRBJ1-1	.	few	TRBV18	TGTGCCAGCTCACCAGGGCAGGGAAATACTGAAGCTTTCTTT	CASSPGQGNTEAFF
TRBJ2-7	TRBD2	.	TRBV6-5	TGTGCCAGCAGATTAGCGGGGGAGAGCTCCTACGAGCAGTACTTC	CASRLAGESSYEQYF
TRBJ2-1	.	.	TRBV6-5	TGTGCCAGCAGTTACGGGGGAGGGGGTGAGCAGTTCTTC	CASSYGGGGEQFF
TRBJ1-2	.	.	TRBV18	TGTGCCACCTCGGAACAGGGACGCCTTAACTATGGCTACACCTTC	CATSEQGRLNYGYTF
TRBJ2-2	TRBD2	.	TRBV20-1	TGCAGTGCTAGTAGACCGGGACTAGCGGGGCAACTGTATGCGAACACCGGGGAGCTGTTTTTT	CSASRPGLAGQLYANTGELFF
TRBJ2-2	TRBD2	.	TRBV5-4	TGTGCCAGCAGGAGTGGGACTACCACCGGGGAGCTGTTTTTT	CASRSGTTTGELFF
TRBJ1-3	.	once	TRBV4-3	TGCGCCAGCAGCAGGGCCGGGGCGCCTGGAAACACCATATATTTT	CASSRAGAPGNTIYF
TRBJ1-5	.	.	TRBV19	TGTGCCAGTAGTCGTCAGAGGAGCCGTAGCAATCAGCCCCAGCATTTT	CASSRQRSRSNQPQHF
TRBJ1-1	TRBD1	.	TRBV6-5	TGTGCCAGCAGCCGACCAGGGGGAGAGGGGCGAGCTTTCTTT	CASSRPGGEGRAFF
TRBJ1-5	.	.	TRBV18	TGTGCCAGCTCACCATCCACAGGGTCTAGAAATCAGCCCCAGCATTTT	CASSPSTGSRNQPQHF
TRBJ1-6	TRBD1	.	TRBV5-4	TGTGCCAGCAGCTTGGTCGCGACAGGGGTAAACTCACCCCTCCACTTT	CASSLVATGVNSPLHF
TRBJ1-2	.	.	TRBV30	TGTGCCTGGAGTTACGGGGACGGCTACACCTTC	CAWSYGDGYTF
TRBJ2-5	.	.	TRBV7-3	TGTGCCAGCAGCTTACAAGCAGGGACCAAAGAGACCCAGTACTTC	CASSLQAGTKETQYF
TRBJ2-2	TRBD1	.	TRBV5-1	TGCGCCAGCAGCCCCTCCCCGGGACAGGGGGCGAGGACCGGGGAGCTGTTTTTT	CASSPSPGQGARTGELFF
TRBJ1-1	.	.	TRBV30	TGTGCCTGGAGTGTAGGCCCTATCGGGGCCACTGAAGCTTTCTTT	CAWSVGPIGATEAFF
TRBJ2-2	.	.	TRBV5-1	TGCGCCAGCAGCTCACAGGGAAACGGGGAGCTGTTTTTT	CASSSQGNGELFF
TRBJ1-1	TRBD1	.	TRBV30	TGTGCCTGGAGGAAGGGGGCCAACACTGAAGCTTTCTTT	CAWRKGANTEAFF
TRBJ2-1	.	.	TRBV7-3	TGTGCCAGCAGCTTAACCGGGAGCTCCTACAATGAGCAGTTCTTC	CASSLTGSSYNEQFF
TRBJ2-2	.	.	TRBV9	TGTGCCAGCAGTATAAAACTCAGCACCGGGGAGCTGTTTTTT	CASSIKLSTGELFF
TRBJ2-5	.	.	TRBV11-2	TGTGCCAGCAGCTTAGCATGGGGGCCGGGCGCCCAAGAGACCCAGTACTTC	CASSLAWGPGAQETQYF